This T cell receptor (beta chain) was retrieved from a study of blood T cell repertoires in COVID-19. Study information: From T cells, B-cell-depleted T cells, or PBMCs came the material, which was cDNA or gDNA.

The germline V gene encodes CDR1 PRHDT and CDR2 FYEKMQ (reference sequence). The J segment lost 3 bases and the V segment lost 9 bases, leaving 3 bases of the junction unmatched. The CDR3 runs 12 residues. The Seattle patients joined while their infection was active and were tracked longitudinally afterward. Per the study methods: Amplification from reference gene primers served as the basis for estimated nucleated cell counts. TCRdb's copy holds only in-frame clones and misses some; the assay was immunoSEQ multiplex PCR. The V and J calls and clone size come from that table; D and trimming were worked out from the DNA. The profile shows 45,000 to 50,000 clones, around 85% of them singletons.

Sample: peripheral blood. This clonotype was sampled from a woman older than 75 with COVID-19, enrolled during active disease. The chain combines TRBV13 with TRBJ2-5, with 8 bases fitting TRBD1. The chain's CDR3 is CASSQGEETQYF. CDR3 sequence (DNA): TGTGCCAGTTCACAGGGGGAAGAGACCCAGTACTTC.